These 28 T cell receptor beta chains originate from one sample sequenced in a study of blood T cell repertoires in COVID-19. Sequencing used immunoSEQ multiplex PCR; TCRdb keeps in-frame clones, though not all of them. The data contain 140,000 or so clones, about 80% of them singletons. What was sequenced was PBMCs or T cells enriched from blood (not recorded which). Every receptor here comes from a man aged 50 to 59 who had recovered from COVID-19.

The J gene is TRBJ2-7, the V gene TRBV19; TRBD2 might be the D (5 bases). Germline V gives CDR1 LNHDA, CDR2 SQIVND (reference sequence). With 3 bases removed from V and 1 base from J, the gap between germline ends came to 7 bases. The CDR3 runs 13 residues. In nucleotides, the CDR3 is TGTGCCAGTAGTATGGACTTTTCCTACGAGCAGTACTTC. This encodes CASSMDFSYEQYF.

The rearrangement joins TRBV7-2 to TRBJ2-5; 15 bases map to TRBD2. Germline V gene lookup returns CDR1 SGHTA and CDR2 FQGNSA. The CDR3 runs to 18 residues. The V segment lost 3 bases and the J segment 6 bases; nucleotides outside the gene matches: 11. CDR3 amino acids: CASSLGGLAGGPGKTQYF. CDR3 in DNA: TGTGCCAGCAGCTTGGGCGGACTAGCGGGGGGGCCAGGGAAGACCCAGTACTTC.

This clone was picked up one time. V usage is TRBV5-4 and J usage is TRBJ1-2; 7 bases map to TRBD1. V lost 0 bases to trimming and J lost 2 bases; unmatched junction nucleotides: 4. The length of the CDR3 is 15 residues. Germline V gives CDR1 SGHNT, CDR2 YYREEE (reference sequence). CDR3 nucleotides: TGTGCCAGCAGCTTGGCGTTGGGACAGAACTATGGCTACACCTTC. Protein product: CASSLALGQNYGYTF.

The chain joins TRBV6-5 to TRBJ2-7; 9 bases match TRBD2. The germline V gene encodes CDR1 MNHEY and CDR2 SVGAGI. This CDR3 region has 14 residues. Losses at the gene ends were 6 bases for V and 5 bases for J; bases not matched to a gene: 8. This chain's CDR3 is CASSPPASGDEQYF. The CDR3 nucleotides are TGTGCCAGCAGCCCGCCGGCTAGCGGGGACGAGCAGTACTTC.

The chain couples TRBV2 to TRBJ2-3; 8 bases are shared with TRBD1. The CDR3 runs 15 residues. The J segment lost 1 base and the V segment lost 7 bases, leaving 7 bases of the junction unmatched. The germline gives CDR1 SNHLY, CDR2 FYNNEI. DNA of the CDR3: TGTGCCAGCACCATGGACAGGGCTGGCACAGATACGCAGTATTTT. It codes for CASTMDRAGTDTQYF.

This clone was seen just once. The chain joins TRBV18 to TRBJ1-5; maybe TRBD1 (6 bases). Germline V gives CDR1 KGHSH, CDR2 LQKENI. This CDR3 spans 16 amino acids. The V gene lost 1 base and the J gene lost 5 bases, with 15 bases spanning the gap. CDR3 residues: CASSPRDRLSDQPQHF. CDR3 DNA: TGTGCCAGCTCACCACGCGACAGGCTGTCGGATCAGCCCCAGCATTTT. Combining the CDR3 with reference TRBV18 and TRBJ1-5 gives the whole variable domain NAGVMQNPRHLVRRRGQEARLRCSPMKGHSHVYWYRQLPEEGLKFMVYLQKENIIDESGMPKERFSAEFPKEGPSILRIQQVVRGDSAAYFCASSPRDRLSDQPQHFGDGTRLSIL.

The chain uses TRBV11-2 and TRBJ2-1, with D possibly TRBD2 on 6 matching bases. There are 16 residues in the CDR3. Trimming stripped 5 bases from V and 1 base from J, with 15 bases between. Germline loops: CDR1 SGHAT, CDR2 FQNNGV. CDR3 residues: CASSGGGTQSYNEQFF. The CDR3 DNA reads TGTGCCAGCAGCGGCGGCGGGACGCAGTCCTACAATGAGCAGTTCTTC.

V and J are TRBV28 and TRBJ2-5; D is uncertain. Trimming left V 6 bases short and J 5 bases short, with 22 bases between. Germline CDR1 reads MDHEN; CDR2 reads SYDVKM. The CDR3 contains 16 residues. The CDR3 loop reads CASSRTPRPLGETQYF. In DNA form, the CDR3 reads TGTGCCAGCAGCAGAACCCCCCGACCCCTCGGGGAGACCCAGTACTTC.

This clone came up once. The V gene is TRBV6-5, the J gene TRBJ2-7; D remains unclear. The CDR3 has 12 residues. Per germline, CDR1 MNHEY and CDR2 SVGAGI. Trimming removed 5 bases from V and 4 bases from J, with 9 bases in between. In nucleotides, the CDR3 is TGTGCCAGCAGTCCTCTTTCTTACGAGCAGTACTTC. Translated: CASSPLSYEQYF.

The chain carries TRBV7-3 and TRBJ1-2; no clear D. CDR3 length: 14 residues. Per germline, CDR1 SGHTA and CDR2 FQGTGA. V lost 1 base, J lost 5 bases, and 11 bases lay in between. For the CDR3, the DNA is TGTGCCAGCAGCTTAATCCCCGGGGAGTATGGCTACACCTTC. Amino acid sequence: CASSLIPGEYGYTF.

This chain uses TRBV24-1 with TRBJ2-2; the match to TRBD2 covers 11 bases. The junction had 4 bases not matched to a gene; V was cut back by 4 bases and J by 4 bases. The germline CDR1 and CDR2 sequences are KGHDR and SFDVKD. The CDR3 length is 16 residues. CDR3 residues: CATSDLGTSGTGELFF. Written as DNA, the CDR3 is TGTGCCACCAGTGACCTGGGGACTAGCGGCACCGGGGAGCTGTTTTTT.

The chain employs TRBV7-9 and TRBJ1-5; weak D call: TRBD1 (6 bases). Germline lookup yields CDR1 SEHNR and CDR2 FQNEAQ (reference sequence). The CDR3 has 16 amino acids. V dropped 2 bases and J dropped 6 bases, with 17 bases sitting between them. The CDR3 nucleotides read TGTGCCAGCAGCTTATACACAGGGTCCGGAGGTCAGCCCCAGCATTTT. Amino acid sequence: CASSLYTGSGGQPQHF. Complete variable domain (other parts from reference TRBV7-9 and TRBJ1-5): DTGVSQNPRHKITKRGQNVTFRCDPISEHNRLYWYRQTLGQGPEFLTYFQNEAQLEKSRLLSDRFSAERPKGSFSTLEIQRTEQGDSAMYLCASSLYTGSGGQPQHFGDGTRLSIL.

The rearrangement joins TRBV7-2 to TRBJ1-3; no clear D. The CDR3 covers 14 residues. Germline CDR1 reads SGHTA; CDR2 reads FQGNSA. V was pared by 5 bases and J by 0 bases, with 8 bases between. The CDR3 DNA sequence: TGTGCCAGCAGCCCGAGCCGCTCTGGAAACACCATATATTTT. It codes for CASSPSRSGNTIYF.

The chain is built from TRBV3-1 (or the pseudogene TRBV3-2) and TRBJ1-2; 11 bases are a match to TRBD1. The CDR3 is 17 residues long. CDR1 and CDR2 (germline): LGHDT, YNNKEL (reference sequence). J was trimmed by 6 bases and V by 0 bases; bases with no gene match: 9. CDR3 DNA: TGTGCCAGCAGCCAAGATTTTATGGACAGGGGGCAAGATGGCTACACCTTC. It is translated as CASSQDFMDRGQDGYTF.

The chain is built from TRBV7-9 and TRBJ2-2; D is possibly TRBD2 (6 bases). Between the trimmed V and J ends, which lost 5 bases and 6 bases, there was a span of 16 bases. The germline gives CDR1 SEHNR, CDR2 FQNEAQ (reference sequence). The length of the CDR3 is 15 residues. CDR3 residues: CASSPSRGFAGELFF. In DNA form, the CDR3 reads TGTGCCAGCAGCCCTTCTCGGGGGTTCGCCGGGGAGCTGTTTTTT.

This chain uses TRBV18 with TRBJ2-7; D may be TRBD1 (6 bases). This CDR3 region has 15 residues. Deletions cut 5 bases from V and 0 bases from J, with 14 bases between. Germline CDR1 reads KGHSH; CDR2 reads LQKENI. CDR3 in amino acids: CASSAPDSPSYEQYF. The CDR3 DNA sequence: TGTGCCAGCTCAGCCCCGGACAGCCCCTCCTACGAGCAGTACTTC.

J is TRBJ1-2 and V is TRBV7-8; D gene unclear. Trimming stripped 2 bases from V and 2 bases from J, with 6 bases between. The germline gives CDR1 SGHVS, CDR2 FQNEAQ. The CDR3 is 13 amino acids. The CDR3, as DNA: TGTGCCAGCAGCTTACCAGGAAACTATGGCTACACCTTC. This codes for CASSLPGNYGYTF.

The chain couples TRBV25-1 to TRBJ2-3, with D possibly matching TRBD2 (6 bases). Germline CDR1 reads MGHDK; CDR2 reads SYGVNS. Trimming stripped 7 bases from V and 1 base from J, with 9 bases between. The CDR3 length is 13 residues. CDR3: CASMPGGTDTQYF. In DNA form, the CDR3 reads TGTGCCAGCATGCCGGGGGGCACAGATACGCAGTATTTT.

This clone was detected only once. The V and J genes are TRBV5-6 and TRBJ1-2; D not resolved. Germline V gene data show CDR1 as SGHDT and CDR2 as YYEEEE. Trimming left V 0 bases short and J 2 bases short, with 11 bases between. The CDR3 is 15 residues long. CDR3: CASSLGYGRNYGYTF. The CDR3 coding sequence is TGTGCCAGCAGCTTGGGTTATGGCAGGAACTATGGCTACACCTTC.

This chain uses TRBV5-1 with TRBJ2-3; tentative D call: TRBD2 (5 bases). Trimming cost V 4 bases and J 2 bases, with 14 bases left between them. This CDR3 spans 15 amino acids. CDR1 and CDR2 (germline): SGHRS, YFSETQ. The CDR3 DNA reads TGCGCCAGCAGCACACTAGGGTTTCTCACAGATACGCAGTATTTT. Translation gives CASSTLGFLTDTQYF.

This sequence joins TRBV28 and TRBJ2-3; 11 bases match TRBD1. This CDR3 has 18 amino acids. Germline loops: CDR1 MDHEN, CDR2 SYDVKM. Trimming removed 2 bases from V and 7 bases from J; junction bases left unmatched: 14. CDR3 region: CASSLGTGGTGGGNTQYF. DNA for the CDR3: TGTGCCAGCAGTTTAGGGACGGGGGGGACAGGGGGAGGAAATACGCAGTATTTT.

As regards this clone: Mismatch with germline at one junction end may stem from a read error. V usage is TRBV7-3 and J usage is TRBJ2-5; TRBD1 aligns across 8 bases. Germline assignment: CDR1 SGHTA and CDR2 FQGTGA. This CDR3 spans 15 amino acids. The CDR3 spells CASRLRAGGHETQYF. In DNA form, the CDR3 reads TGTGCCAGCAGATTAAGGGCAGGGGGCCACGAGACCCAGTACTTC.

The V call is TRBV10-1, the J call TRBJ2-3, with 9 bases aligning to TRBD2. The length of the CDR3 is 14 residues. V lost 3 bases, J lost 3 bases, and 1 base stayed unmatched. Germline V gene sequence: CDR1 WNHNN, CDR2 SYGVQD (reference sequence). Written as DNA, the CDR3 is TGCGCCAGCAGTGATGCGGGGGGGACAGATACGCAGTATTTT. It specifies CASSDAGGTDTQYF.

This chain links TRBV7-9 with TRBJ2-7, with 7 bases lining up with TRBD2. This CDR3 has 15 residues. The V and J ends lost 0 bases and 4 bases, in that order; junction bases with no gene match: 6. Germline V lookup: CDR1 SEHNR, CDR2 FQNEAQ (reference sequence). This CDR3 reads CASSLALMGGYEQYF. The CDR3 DNA reads TGTGCCAGCAGCTTAGCTTTAATGGGGGGGTACGAGCAGTACTTC.

The chain has TRBV30 and TRBJ2-7, with D possibly TRBD1 on 6 matching bases. Per the germline V gene, CDR1 is GTSNPN and CDR2 is SVGIG (reference sequence). With 2 bases removed from V and 6 bases from J, the gap between germline ends came to 14 bases. This CDR3 comprises 13 residues. CDR3 residues: CAWSTGSALEQYF. The CDR3 DNA sequence: TGTGCCTGGAGTACAGGGTCGGCTCTCGAGCAGTACTTC.

The chain's CDR3 is CASSLGRGSYEQYF. The CDR3 DNA sequence: TGTGCCAGCAGCTTAGGGCGGGGGTCCTACGAGCAGTACTTC. This chain links TRBV7-2 with TRBJ2-7; 7 bases fit TRBD2. The CDR3 is 14 amino acids. Germline V gene lookup returns CDR1 SGHTA and CDR2 FQGNSA. The junction had 1 base not matched to a gene; V was cut back by 1 base and J by 1 base.

This CDR3 is CASSPGLAVSTQYF. CDR3 DNA sequence: TGCGCCAGCAGCCCTGGACTAGCTGTAAGTACGCAGTATTTT. The V and J genes are TRBV5-1 and TRBJ2-3; the match to TRBD2 covers 8 bases. The CDR3 covers 14 residues. V shed 4 bases, J shed 8 bases, and the junction held 9 bases outside the gene matches. Germline values: CDR1 SGHRS, CDR2 YFSETQ.

This rearrangement joins TRBV14 to TRBJ1-4; D is ambiguous. CDR1 is SGHDN and CDR2 is FVKESK in the germline V gene. Trimming took off 0 bases at V and 8 bases at J, with 7 bases between the two ends. This CDR3 is 13 amino acids long. CDR3 region: CASSQDRREKLFF. As DNA, the CDR3 is TGTGCCAGCAGCCAAGATCGGCGGGAAAAACTGTTTTTT.